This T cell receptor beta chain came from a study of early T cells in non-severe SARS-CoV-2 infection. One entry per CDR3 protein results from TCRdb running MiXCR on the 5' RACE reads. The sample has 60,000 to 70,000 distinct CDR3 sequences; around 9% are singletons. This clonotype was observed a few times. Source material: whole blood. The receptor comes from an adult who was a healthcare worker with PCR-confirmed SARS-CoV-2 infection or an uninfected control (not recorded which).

The CDR3 coding sequence is TGTGCCAGCAGCCAAGAAAGGGAGGGACCCTATGGCTACACCTTC. This encodes CASSQEREGPYGYTF. V usage is TRBV3-1 and J usage is TRBJ1-2; a weak D match, TRBD1 (5 bases). Germline V gene data show CDR1 as LGHDT and CDR2 as YNNKEL (reference sequence). There are 15 residues in the CDR3. The ends were cut back, 0 bases at V and 4 bases at J, with 12 bases in the middle. The variable domain in full, completed from reference TRBV3-1 and TRBJ1-2, reads DTAVSQTPKYLVTQMGNDKSIKCEQNLGHDTMYWYKQDSKKFLKIMFSYNNKELIINETVPNRFSPKSPDKAHLNLHINSLELGDSAVYFCASSQEREGPYGYTFGSGTRLTVV.